This T cell receptor beta chain was sequenced in a study of T cell clones after liver transplantation. About the study: TCRbeta sequencing after a pre-transplant mixed lymphocyte reaction identified graft-donor-reactive clones, later tracked in post-transplant blood. Third-party-reactive TCRbeta sequences from pre-transplant mixed lymphocyte reactions served as antigen-independent comparators. Standard immunosuppression, with no induction, continued until 12-24 months after transplant. Study results and caveats: Compared with third party-reactive sequences, donor-reactive ones declined more, independent of withdrawal success.

This clone was observed a handful of times. No antigen is known for it. Per the germline V gene, CDR1 is MNHEY and CDR2 is SMNVEV (reference sequence). V was clipped by 6 bases and J by 2 bases, with 16 bases between them. The CDR3 runs 15 residues. Profiled with immunoSEQ multiplex PCR; TCRdb holds only in-frame clones, not every one. The table has tens of thousands of clones, less than 85% seen once. The sequence was obtained from a human patient who received a liver transplant. Some T cells here may be from the graft donor. The specimen comprised CD4+ T cells from blood, sampled at the roughly 15-month timepoint. The chain has TRBV27 and TRBJ1-2, with D hard to call. CDR3: CASRSLAGDNYGYTF. In nucleotides, the CDR3 is TGTGCCAGCAGGTCTCTGGCAGGAGACAACTATGGCTACACCTTC.